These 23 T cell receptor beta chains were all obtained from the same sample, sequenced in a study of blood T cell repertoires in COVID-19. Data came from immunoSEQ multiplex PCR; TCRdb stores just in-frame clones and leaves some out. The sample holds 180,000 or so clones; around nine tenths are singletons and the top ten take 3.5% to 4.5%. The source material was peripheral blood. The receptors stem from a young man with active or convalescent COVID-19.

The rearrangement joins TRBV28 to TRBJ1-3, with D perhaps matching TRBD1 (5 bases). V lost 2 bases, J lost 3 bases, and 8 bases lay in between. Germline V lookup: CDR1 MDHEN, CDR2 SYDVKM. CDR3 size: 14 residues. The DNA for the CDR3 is TGTGCCAGCAGTTTAGCAGGGTTTGGAAACACCATATATTTT. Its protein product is CASSLAGFGNTIYF.

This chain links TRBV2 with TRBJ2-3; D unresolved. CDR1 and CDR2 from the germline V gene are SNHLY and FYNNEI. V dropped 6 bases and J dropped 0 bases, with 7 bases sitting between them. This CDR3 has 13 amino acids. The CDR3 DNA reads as TGTGCCAGCAGGCTCTACAGCACAGATACGCAGTATTTT. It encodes CASRLYSTDTQYF.

CDR3 DNA: TGTGCCAGCAGTTCTCCCACAGGGGTTGGGGCCAACGTCCTGACTTTC. It codes for CASSSPTGVGANVLTF. The V call is TRBV27, the J call TRBJ2-6; 7 bases agree with TRBD1. Unmatched junction bases numbered 6, after V lost 4 bases and J lost 3 bases. The CDR3 is made up of 16 amino acids. Germline V gene lookup returns CDR1 MNHEY and CDR2 SMNVEV (reference sequence). The variable domain in full, with the rest retrieved from reference TRBV27 and TRBJ2-6, is EAQVTQNPRYLITVTGKKLTVTCSQNMNHEYMSWYRQDPGLGLRQIYYSMNVEVTDKGDVPEGYKVSRKEKRNFPLILESPSPNQTSLYFCASSSPTGVGANVLTFGAGSRLTVL.

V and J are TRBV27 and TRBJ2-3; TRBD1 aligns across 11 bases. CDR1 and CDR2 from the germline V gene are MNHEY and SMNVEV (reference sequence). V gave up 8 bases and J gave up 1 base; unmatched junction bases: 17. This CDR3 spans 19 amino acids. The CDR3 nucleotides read TGTGCCAGCCGGACAGGGGGCGAGGTTTGGCCGACCCGCACAGATACGCAGTATTTT. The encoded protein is CASRTGGEVWPTRTDTQYF.

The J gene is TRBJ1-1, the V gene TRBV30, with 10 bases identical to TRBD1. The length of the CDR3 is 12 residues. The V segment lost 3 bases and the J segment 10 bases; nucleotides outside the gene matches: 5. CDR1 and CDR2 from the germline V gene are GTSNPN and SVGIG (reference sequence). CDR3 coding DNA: TGTGCCTGGAGAGGGGACAGGGGAGCAGCTTTCTTT. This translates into CAWRGDRGAAFF.

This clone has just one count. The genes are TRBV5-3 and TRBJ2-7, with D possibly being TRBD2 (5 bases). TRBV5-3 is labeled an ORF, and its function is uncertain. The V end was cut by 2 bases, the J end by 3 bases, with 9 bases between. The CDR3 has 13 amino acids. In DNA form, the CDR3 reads TGTGCCAGAAGCTTCGGGGTGGACTACGAGCAGTACGTC. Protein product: CARSFGVDYEQYV.

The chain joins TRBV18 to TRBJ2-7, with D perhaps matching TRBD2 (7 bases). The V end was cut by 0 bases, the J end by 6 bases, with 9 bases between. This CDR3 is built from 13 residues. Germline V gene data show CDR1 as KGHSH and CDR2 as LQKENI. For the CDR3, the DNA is TGTGCCAGCTCACCACCGAGGGGGGGCGAGCAGTACTTC. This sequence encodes CASSPPRGGEQYF.

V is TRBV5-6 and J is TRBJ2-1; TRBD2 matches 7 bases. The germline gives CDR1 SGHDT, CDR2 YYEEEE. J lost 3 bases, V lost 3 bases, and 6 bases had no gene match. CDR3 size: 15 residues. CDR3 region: CASSSVGGYYNEQFF. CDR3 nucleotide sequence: TGTGCCAGCAGCTCGGTGGGGGGGTACTACAATGAGCAGTTCTTC.

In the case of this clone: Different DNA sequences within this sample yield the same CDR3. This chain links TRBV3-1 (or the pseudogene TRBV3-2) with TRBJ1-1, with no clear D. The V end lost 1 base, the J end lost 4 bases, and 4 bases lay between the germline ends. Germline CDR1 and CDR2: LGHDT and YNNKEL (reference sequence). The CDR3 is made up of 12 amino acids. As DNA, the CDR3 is TGTGCCAGCAGCCAAGCGGGCACTGAAGCTTTCTTT. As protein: CASSQAGTEAFF.

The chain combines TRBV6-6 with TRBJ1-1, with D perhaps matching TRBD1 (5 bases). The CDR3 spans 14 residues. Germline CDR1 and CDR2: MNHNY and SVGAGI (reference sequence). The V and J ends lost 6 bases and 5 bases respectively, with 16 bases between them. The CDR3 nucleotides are TGTGCCAGCAGCCCCGCCGGGTCAGGGACTGAAGCTTTCTTT. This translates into CASSPAGSGTEAFF.

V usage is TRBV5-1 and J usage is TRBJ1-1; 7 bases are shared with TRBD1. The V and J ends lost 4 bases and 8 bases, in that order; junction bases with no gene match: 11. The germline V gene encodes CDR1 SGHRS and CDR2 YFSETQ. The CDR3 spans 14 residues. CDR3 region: CASSPESGTAEAFF. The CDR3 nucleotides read TGCGCCAGCAGCCCCGAATCCGGGACAGCAGAAGCTTTCTTT.

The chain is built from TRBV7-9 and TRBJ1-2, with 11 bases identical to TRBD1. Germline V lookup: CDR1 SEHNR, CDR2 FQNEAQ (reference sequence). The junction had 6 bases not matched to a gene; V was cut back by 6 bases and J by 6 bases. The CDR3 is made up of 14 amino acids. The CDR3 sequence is CASSRGTGGNGYTF. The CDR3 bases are TGTGCCAGCAGTCGAGGGACAGGGGGAAATGGCTACACCTTC.

The CDR3, as DNA: TGTGCCAGCTCACTCGACAGGGAAGTCAGCTATGGCTACACCTTC. Its protein product is CASSLDREVSYGYTF. The chain has TRBV18 and TRBJ1-2; 7 bases match TRBD1. The CDR3 length is 15 residues. CDR1 is KGHSH, CDR2 LQKENI, per germline. With V trimmed by 4 bases and J by 4 bases, 9 bases remained unmatched.

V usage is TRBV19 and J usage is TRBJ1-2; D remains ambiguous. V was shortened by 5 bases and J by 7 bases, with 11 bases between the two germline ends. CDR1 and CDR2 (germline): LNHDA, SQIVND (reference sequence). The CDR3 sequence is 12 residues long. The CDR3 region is CASSLGWAGYTF. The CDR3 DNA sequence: TGTGCCAGTAGTCTTGGATGGGCTGGCTACACCTTC.

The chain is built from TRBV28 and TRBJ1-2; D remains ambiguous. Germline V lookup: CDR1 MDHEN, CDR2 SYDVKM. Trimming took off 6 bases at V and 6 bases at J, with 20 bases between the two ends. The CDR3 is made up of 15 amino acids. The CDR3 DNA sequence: TGTGCCAGCAGCCCCAGAGGGTCCCTAGACAATGGCTACACCTTC. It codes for CASSPRGSLDNGYTF.

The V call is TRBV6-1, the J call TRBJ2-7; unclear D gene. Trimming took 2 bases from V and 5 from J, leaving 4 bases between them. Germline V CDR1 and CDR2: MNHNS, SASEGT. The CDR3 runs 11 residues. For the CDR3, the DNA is TGTGCCAGCAGTGAAAGAGACGAGCAGTACGTC. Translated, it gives CASSERDEQYV.

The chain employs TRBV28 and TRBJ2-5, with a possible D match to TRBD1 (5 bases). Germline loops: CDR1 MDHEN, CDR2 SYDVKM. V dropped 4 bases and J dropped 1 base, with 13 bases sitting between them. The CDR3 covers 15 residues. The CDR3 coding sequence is TGTGCCAGCAGTTCCCCACGGACACCCCAAGAGACCCAGTACTTC. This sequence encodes CASSSPRTPQETQYF.

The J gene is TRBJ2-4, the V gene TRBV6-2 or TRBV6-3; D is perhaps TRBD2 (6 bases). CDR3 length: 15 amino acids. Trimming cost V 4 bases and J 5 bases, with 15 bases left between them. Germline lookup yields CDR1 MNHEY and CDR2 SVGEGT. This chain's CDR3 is CASSFSGLTQNIQYF. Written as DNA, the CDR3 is TGTGCCAGCAGTTTTAGCGGACTAACTCAAAACATTCAGTACTTC.

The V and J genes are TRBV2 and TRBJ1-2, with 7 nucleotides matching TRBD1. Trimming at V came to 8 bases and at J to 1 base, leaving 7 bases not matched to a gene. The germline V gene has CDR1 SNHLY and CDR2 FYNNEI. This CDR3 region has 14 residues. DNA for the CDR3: TGTGCCAGCCAAGGACAGGCCCTTAACTATGGCTACACCTTC. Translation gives CASQGQALNYGYTF.

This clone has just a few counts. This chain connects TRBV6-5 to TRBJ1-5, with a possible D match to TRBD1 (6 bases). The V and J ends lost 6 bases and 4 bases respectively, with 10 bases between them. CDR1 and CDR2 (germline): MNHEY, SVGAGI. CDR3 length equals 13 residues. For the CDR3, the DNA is TGTGCCAGCAGCCGGACAGCGAATCAGCCCCAGCATTTT. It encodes CASSRTANQPQHF.

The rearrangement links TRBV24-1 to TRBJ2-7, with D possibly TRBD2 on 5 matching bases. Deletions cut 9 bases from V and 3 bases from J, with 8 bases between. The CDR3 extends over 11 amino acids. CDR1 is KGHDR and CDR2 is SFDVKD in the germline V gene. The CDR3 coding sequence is TGTGCCACCGAGAGCGGCTACGAGCAGTACTTC. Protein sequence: CATESGYEQYF.

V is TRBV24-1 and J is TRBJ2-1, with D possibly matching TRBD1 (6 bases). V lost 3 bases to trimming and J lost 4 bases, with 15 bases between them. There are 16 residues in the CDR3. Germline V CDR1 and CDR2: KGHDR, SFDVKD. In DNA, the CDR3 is TGTGCCACCAGTGATACGGCAGGGGCCCTATACAATGAGCAGTTCTTC. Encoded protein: CATSDTAGALYNEQFF.

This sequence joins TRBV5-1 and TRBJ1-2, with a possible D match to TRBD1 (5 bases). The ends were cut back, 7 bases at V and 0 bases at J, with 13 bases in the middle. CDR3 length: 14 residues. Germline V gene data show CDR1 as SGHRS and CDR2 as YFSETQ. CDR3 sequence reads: CASRGRVSNYGYTF. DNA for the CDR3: TGCGCCAGCCGGGGGAGGGTTTCTAACTATGGCTACACCTTC. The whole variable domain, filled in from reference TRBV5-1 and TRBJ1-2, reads KAGVTQTPRYLIKTRGQQVTLSCSPISGHRSVSWYQQTPGQGLQFLFEYFSETQRNKGNFPGRFSGRQFSNSRSEMNVSTLELGDSALYLCASRGRVSNYGYTFGSGTRLTVV.